This T cell receptor beta chain stems from a study of blood T cell repertoires in COVID-19. Across the whole study: The cDNA or gDNA used as material had been derived from T cells, B-cell-depleted T cells, or PBMCs.

Per the study methods: Amplifying reference gene primers gave estimates of nucleated cell counts. TCRdb's table, derived via immunoSEQ multiplex PCR, lists solely in-frame clones and lacks some. V, J and clone size are those of that table, while D and trimming were read from the DNA. This table holds 50,000 to 65,000 clones, around 82% found once. The clonotype comes from a human donor in a cohort sampled during active COVID-19. Sequenced sample: peripheral blood.

DNA for the CDR3: TGTGCCAGCAGTCCGACAGGTTATCGGGCAGCTTTCTTT. This gives the protein CASSPTGYRAAFF. The V gene is TRBV6-5, the J gene TRBJ1-1; D is possibly TRBD1 (6 bases). The CDR3 contains 13 residues. The V gene lost 5 bases and the J gene lost 10 bases, with 17 bases spanning the gap. The germline V gene encodes CDR1 MNHEY and CDR2 SVGAGI.